These 23 T cell receptor beta chains originate from one sample sequenced in a study of shared T cell receptors in the human thymus (dated by TCRdb to 2020 to 2023). Preparation of the library involved the immunoSEQ multiplex PCR assay. TCRdb obtained this table from immuneACCESS and retained in-frame rearrangements with V and J assigned. These tables miss some clones; where compared with another copy, unresolved V genes account for less than half of the shortfall, and the remainder is unexplained. Here the sample has some 700,000 clones; approximately 83% occur a single time. The ten largest clones add up to over 0.008% of the sample. Another study also made use of these data, one on human thymus T cells.

Sequencing input: thymocytes. These receptors all stem from a girl under three years old with a congenital heart defect. Donor details come from another sample of the same person, matched by shared clones.

J is TRBJ1-1 and V is TRBV4-1, with D possibly TRBD1 on 6 matching bases. CDR1 is MGHRA and CDR2 is YSYEKL in the germline V gene. With 3 bases removed from V and 7 bases from J, the gap between germline ends came to 15 bases. This CDR3 region has 14 residues. CDR3 in DNA: TGCGCCAGCAGCCATTACAGGGCCGACGGTGAAGCTTTCTTT. Translation: CASSHYRADGEAFF.

The chain links TRBV2 to TRBJ1-2; a weak D match, TRBD1 (5 bases). The CDR3 covers 17 residues. CDR1 is SNHLY and CDR2 is FYNNEI in the germline V gene. The V end was cut by 2 bases, the J end by 5 bases, with 21 bases between. The CDR3 DNA reads as TGTGCCAGCAGTGAAAGGGAGGCCCGACAGCGAGAGTATGGCTACACCTTC. Protein product: CASSEREARQREYGYTF.

The chain employs TRBV15 and TRBJ2-1, with 7 nucleotides matching TRBD2. Germline V CDR1 and CDR2: LNHNV, YYDKDF (reference sequence). This CDR3 spans 16 amino acids. The V gene end was trimmed by 1 base and the J gene end by 6 bases; junction bases not matched to a gene: 9. Here the CDR3 reads CATSRGGTSDLNEQFF. The CDR3 coding sequence is TGTGCCACCAGCAGAGGTGGTACTAGCGATCTCAATGAGCAGTTCTTC.

CDR3 DNA: TGTGCCAGCAGTGAAGGGACAGGGGGCAGGTATGGCTACACCTTC. Its translation: CASSEGTGGRYGYTF. The chain carries TRBV2 and TRBJ1-2; 11 bases map to TRBD1. This CDR3 comprises 15 residues. The junction had 3 bases not matched to a gene; V was cut back by 1 base and J by 5 bases. CDR1 SNHLY and CDR2 FYNNEI come from the germline V gene.

The rearrangement uses TRBV5-4 and TRBJ2-7; 9 positions agree with TRBD1. Trimming at V came to 1 base and at J to 3 bases, leaving 8 bases not matched to a gene. The CDR3 is made up of 16 amino acids. Germline-derived CDR1 and CDR2 are SGHNT and YYREEE (reference sequence). CDR3 residues: CASSLYSRTGDYEQYF. CDR3 in DNA: TGTGCCAGCAGCTTGTATTCCAGGACAGGGGACTACGAGCAGTACTTC.

The V gene is TRBV28, the J gene TRBJ2-2; maybe TRBD2 (5 bases). The CDR3 consists of 15 residues. From germline, CDR1 is MDHEN and CDR2 SYDVKM. V lost 2 bases, J lost 5 bases, and 12 bases lay in between. CDR3 nucleotide sequence: TGTGCCAGCAGTTTAAGGGTCGGGGTTACCGGGGAGCTGTTTTTT. It encodes CASSLRVGVTGELFF.

The J gene is TRBJ2-1, the V gene TRBV19; 7 bases are a match to TRBD1. Germline CDR1 and CDR2: LNHDA and SQIVND (reference sequence). V was pared by 6 bases and J by 7 bases, with 6 bases of the junction left unmatched. The CDR3 contains 13 residues. The CDR3 loop is CASRTDRANEQFF. The DNA of the CDR3 is TGTGCCAGTAGAACAGACAGGGCTAATGAGCAGTTCTTC.

The chain links TRBV28 to TRBJ2-7, with D perhaps matching TRBD2 (5 bases). Trimming took off 3 bases at V and 5 bases at J, with 14 bases between the two ends. The CDR3 is 14 residues long. Germline CDR1 MDHEN, CDR2 SYDVKM. The CDR3 loop reads CASSFVDSLDEQYF. Here the CDR3 DNA reads TGTGCCAGCAGTTTCGTGGACTCCCTCGACGAGCAGTACTTC.

This clone was detected only a few times. The chain combines TRBV5-1 with TRBJ2-7, with TRBD1 identical over 11 bases. The V gene's germline CDR1 is SGHRS and CDR2 YFSETQ. V lost 3 bases and J lost 2; bases outside the gene matches: 7. This CDR3 is built from 16 residues. This CDR3 reads CASSYSGTGGAYEQYF. The DNA of the CDR3 is TGCGCCAGCAGCTACTCCGGGACAGGGGGGGCCTACGAGCAGTACTTC.

This clone came up once. The CDR3, as DNA: TGTGCCAGCAGCTACCGGGACAGGGGACACGAGCAGTACTTC. Translated, it gives CASSYRDRGHEQYF. The chain couples TRBV6-1 to TRBJ2-7; 10 bases match TRBD1. CDR3 length equals 14 residues. Germline CDR1 and CDR2: MNHNS and SASEGT. V dropped 6 bases and J dropped 5; count of bases not matched to a gene: 7.

The chain combines TRBV27 with TRBJ2-7, with 8 nucleotides matching TRBD2. Per the germline V gene, CDR1 is MNHEY and CDR2 is SMNVEV (reference sequence). The V gene end was trimmed by 4 bases and the J gene end by 6 bases; junction bases not matched to a gene: 5. This CDR3 is 13 amino acids long. The CDR3 loop reads CASSWGLDREQYF. As DNA, the CDR3 is TGTGCCAGCAGTTGGGGACTAGATCGCGAGCAGTACTTC.

About this clone itself: Other DNA sequences in the same sample also yield this CDR3. The chain has TRBV28 and TRBJ1-2; no reliable D call. CDR1 is MDHEN and CDR2 is SYDVKM in the germline V gene. With 3 bases removed from V and 2 bases from J, the gap between germline ends came to 7 bases. This CDR3 is built from 13 residues. CDR3 sequence reads: CASSFSGNYGYTF. The DNA for the CDR3 is TGTGCCAGCAGTTTCAGCGGGAACTATGGCTACACCTTC.

V gene TRBV4-1 combines with J gene TRBJ1-6; TRBD1 matches 9 bases. The CDR3 covers 16 residues. The germline V gene has CDR1 MGHRA and CDR2 YSYEKL. The V segment lost 4 bases and the J segment 6 bases; nucleotides outside the gene matches: 7. The CDR3 coding sequence is TGCGCCAGCAGCCCGCCCTACAGGGGGCGTAATTCACCCCTCCACTTT. Residues: CASSPPYRGRNSPLHF.

This chain links TRBV27 with TRBJ1-6, with TRBD1 identical over 8 bases. The CDR3 sequence is 18 residues long. V was clipped by 2 bases and J by 2 bases; unmatched bases: 8. Germline loops: CDR1 MNHEY, CDR2 SMNVEV (reference sequence). CDR3 in amino acids: CASSLVGDRPAYNSPLHF. CDR3 DNA sequence: TGTGCCAGCAGTTTAGTTGGGGACAGGCCGGCCTATAATTCACCCCTCCACTTT.

The chain recombines TRBV25-1 with TRBJ1-5; D ambiguous. Between the trimmed V and J ends, which lost 2 bases and 4 bases, there was a span of 6 bases. Germline loops: CDR1 MGHDK, CDR2 SYGVNS. CDR3 length: 13 residues. CDR3 nucleotide sequence: TGTGCCAGCAGTGAAGGGAGAAATCAGCCCCAGCATTTT. It yields the protein CASSEGRNQPQHF. Based on the CDR3 plus reference TRBV25-1 and TRBJ1-5, the full variable domain is EADIYQTPRYLVIGTGKKITLECSQTMGHDKMYWYQQDPGMELHLIHYSYGVNSTEKGDLSSESTVSRIRTEHFPLTLESARPSHTSQYLCASSEGRNQPQHFGDGTRLSIL.

This rearrangement joins TRBV5-1 to TRBJ1-1, with 8 bases aligning to TRBD1. The germline gives CDR1 SGHRS, CDR2 YFSETQ. CDR3 length: 17 residues. V was clipped by 2 bases and J by 4 bases; unmatched bases: 13. CDR3 sequence: CASSLTTQDRAPTEAFF. In DNA form, the CDR3 reads TGCGCCAGCAGCTTAACCACCCAGGACAGGGCTCCCACTGAAGCTTTCTTT. The full variable domain, in which reference TRBV5-1 and TRBJ1-1 provide the parts outside the CDR3, is KAGVTQTPRYLIKTRGQQVTLSCSPISGHRSVSWYQQTPGQGLQFLFEYFSETQRNKGNFPGRFSGRQFSNSRSEMNVSTLELGDSALYLCASSLTTQDRAPTEAFFGQGTRLTVV.

Only one count was recorded for this clone. The sample holds other DNA sequences that translate to the same CDR3. The chain is built from TRBV28 and TRBJ2-2; D not certain. Germline V gene lookup returns CDR1 MDHEN and CDR2 SYDVKM. Trimming removed 2 bases at V and 1 base at J, with 5 bases between. CDR3 length: 14 amino acids. The CDR3 sequence: CASSLAGNTGELFF. The CDR3 coding sequence is TGTGCCAGCAGTTTAGCCGGGAACACCGGGGAGCTGTTTTTT.

The J gene is TRBJ1-1, the V gene TRBV5-6; 10 bases are a match to TRBD1. CDR1 and CDR2 from the germline V gene are SGHDT and YYEEEE. The CDR3 is 16 amino acids. With V trimmed by 1 base and J by 4 bases, 7 bases remained unmatched. The DNA of the CDR3 is TGTGCCAGCAGCTTGAGGCAGGACAGGGGGGGCACTGAAGCTTTCTTT. Its translation is CASSLRQDRGGTEAFF.

V usage is TRBV4-1 and J usage is TRBJ1-1; TRBD1 might be the D (6 bases). Germline loops: CDR1 MGHRA, CDR2 YSYEKL. V dropped 1 base and J dropped 3 bases, with 27 bases sitting between them. CDR3 size: 20 residues. CDR3 region: CASSQGWFNREFLRDTEAFF. In nucleotides, the CDR3 is TGCGCCAGCAGCCAAGGGTGGTTCAACAGGGAGTTTTTAAGGGACACTGAAGCTTTCTTT.

This rearrangement joins TRBV7-7 to TRBJ2-1; the D gene is possibly TRBD2 (5 bases). CDR1 is SSHAT, CDR2 FNYEAQ, per germline (reference sequence). The V and J ends lost 3 bases and 7 bases respectively, with 10 bases between them. CDR3 length equals 13 residues. The CDR3 here is CASSFWSGNEQFF. The CDR3 DNA follows: TGTGCCAGCAGCTTCTGGTCGGGAAATGAGCAGTTCTTC.

This chain uses TRBV12-5 with TRBJ2-5, with TRBD2 identical over 7 bases. Germline CDR1 reads LGHNT; CDR2 reads FRNRAP. The CDR3 contains 14 residues. J gave up 2 bases and V 6 bases, and 6 bases lay outside the gene matches. The CDR3 loop reads CASGSGTTQETQYF. The CDR3 DNA reads as TGTGCTAGTGGCTCAGGGACTACTCAAGAGACCCAGTACTTC. Full variable domain (missing parts from reference TRBV12-5 and TRBJ2-5): DARVTQTPRHKVTEMGQEVTMRCQPILGHNTVFWYRQTMMQGLELLAYFRNRAPLDDSGMPKDRFSAEMPDATLATLKIQPSEPRDSAVYFCASGSGTTQETQYFGPGTRLLVL.

This chain joins TRBV7-2 and TRBJ2-5; 16 nucleotides match TRBD2. The CDR3 sequence is 19 residues long. J was trimmed by 1 base and V by 4 bases; bases with no gene match: 9. Per the germline V gene, CDR1 is SGHTA and CDR2 is FQGNSA. The chain's CDR3 is CASSSPGTSGGAPQETQYF. CDR3 DNA: TGTGCCAGCAGCTCACCCGGGACTAGCGGGGGGGCCCCCCAAGAGACCCAGTACTTC.

V is TRBV11-2 and J is TRBJ2-1, with a tentative D call TRBD1 (5 bases). CDR1 and CDR2 from the germline V gene are SGHAT and FQNNGV. The CDR3 extends over 15 amino acids. The germline V and J ends were trimmed by 2 bases and 4 bases, with 12 bases remaining between them. CDR3 sequence reads: CASSLTSGAYNEQFF. CDR3 bases: TGTGCCAGCAGCTTAACCTCTGGGGCTTACAATGAGCAGTTCTTC.